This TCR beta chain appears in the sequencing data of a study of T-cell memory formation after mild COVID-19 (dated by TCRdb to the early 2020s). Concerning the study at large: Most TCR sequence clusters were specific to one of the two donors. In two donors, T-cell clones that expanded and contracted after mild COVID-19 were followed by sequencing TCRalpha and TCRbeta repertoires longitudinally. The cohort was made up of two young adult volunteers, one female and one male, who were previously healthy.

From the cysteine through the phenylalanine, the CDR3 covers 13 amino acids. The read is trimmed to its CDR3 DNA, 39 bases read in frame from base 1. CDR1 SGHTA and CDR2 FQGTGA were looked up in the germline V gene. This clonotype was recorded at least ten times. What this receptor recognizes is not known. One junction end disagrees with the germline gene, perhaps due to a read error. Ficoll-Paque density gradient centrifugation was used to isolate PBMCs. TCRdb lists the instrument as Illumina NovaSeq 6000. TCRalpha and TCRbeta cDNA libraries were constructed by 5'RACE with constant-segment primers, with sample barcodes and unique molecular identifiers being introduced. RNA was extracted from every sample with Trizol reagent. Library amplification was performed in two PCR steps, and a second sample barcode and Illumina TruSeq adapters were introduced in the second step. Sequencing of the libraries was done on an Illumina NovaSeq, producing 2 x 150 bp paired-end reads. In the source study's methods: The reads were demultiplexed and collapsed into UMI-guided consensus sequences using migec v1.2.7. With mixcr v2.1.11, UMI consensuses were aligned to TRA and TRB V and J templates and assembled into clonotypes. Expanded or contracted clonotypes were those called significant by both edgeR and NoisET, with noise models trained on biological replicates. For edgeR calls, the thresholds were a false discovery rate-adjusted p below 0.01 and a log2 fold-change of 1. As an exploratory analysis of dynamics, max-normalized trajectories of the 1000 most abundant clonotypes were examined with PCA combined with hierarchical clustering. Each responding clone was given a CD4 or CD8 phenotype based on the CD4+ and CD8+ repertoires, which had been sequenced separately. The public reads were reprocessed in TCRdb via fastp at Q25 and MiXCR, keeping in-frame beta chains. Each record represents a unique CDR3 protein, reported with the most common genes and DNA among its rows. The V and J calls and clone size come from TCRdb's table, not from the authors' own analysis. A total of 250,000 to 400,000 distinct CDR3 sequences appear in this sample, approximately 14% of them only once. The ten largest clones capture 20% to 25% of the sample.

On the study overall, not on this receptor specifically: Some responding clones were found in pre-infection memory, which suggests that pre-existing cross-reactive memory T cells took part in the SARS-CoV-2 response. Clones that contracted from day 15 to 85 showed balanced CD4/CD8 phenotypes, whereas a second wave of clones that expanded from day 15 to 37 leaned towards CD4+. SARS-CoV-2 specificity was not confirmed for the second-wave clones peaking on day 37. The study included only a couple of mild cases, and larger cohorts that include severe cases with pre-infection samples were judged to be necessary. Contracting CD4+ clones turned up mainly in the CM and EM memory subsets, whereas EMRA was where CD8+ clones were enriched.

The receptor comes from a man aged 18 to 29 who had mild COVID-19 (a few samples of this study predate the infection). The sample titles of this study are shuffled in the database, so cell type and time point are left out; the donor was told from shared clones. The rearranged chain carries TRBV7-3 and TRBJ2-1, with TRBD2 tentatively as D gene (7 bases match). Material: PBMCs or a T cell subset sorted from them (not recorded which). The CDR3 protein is CASSLREGDPKVF. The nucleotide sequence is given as TGTGCCAGCAGCTTAAGGGAGGGGGACCCCAAGGTCTTC.